The clone carrying this T cell receptor beta chain has a single count. The data are from a study of blood T cell repertoires in COVID-19. Overall study: Both acute and convalescent COVID-19 samples were obtained from the United States, Italy and Spain. Sample material is recorded as cDNA or gDNA derived from T cells, B-cell-depleted T cells, or PBMCs.

One Seattle source followed patients from active infection through their disease course. Some clones are missing from TCRdb's copy, which holds only in-frame ones; the method was immunoSEQ multiplex PCR. The top ten hold approximately 9.3% of the sample, which has 330,000 or so clones, roughly 89% seen once. V lost 1 base to trimming and J lost 0 bases; unmatched junction nucleotides: 3. The CDR3 covers 16 residues. Germline CDR1 and CDR2: SGHNT and YENEEA. The chain links TRBV11-3 to TRBJ2-1; 7 nucleotides align to TRBD1. Sequencing input: peripheral blood. The receptor was derived from a man aged 25 to 40 with COVID-19, enrolled during active disease. The DNA for the CDR3 is TGTGCCAGCAGCTTAGCGTCAGGGGGCTCCTACAATGAGCAGTTCTTC. This sequence encodes CASSLASGGSYNEQFF.